Listed below are T cell receptor beta chains from one sample, sequenced in a study of cytomegalovirus exposure and HLA in healthy donors. Sequenced by immunoSEQ multiplex PCR; TCRdb stores in-frame clones only, minus some. The sample gives 110,000 to 150,000 clones, roughly 70% of which show up once; about 4.5% is in the top ten. Material for sequencing was PBMCs. The source of these receptors is a man aged 55-75 years in good health and CMV-seronegative. Both conserved end residues are trimmed from each CDR3. Each record gives: V gene, CDR3 protein.

>TRBV28
ASSPDAETQY
>TRBV5-4
ASSLALEKRGAYEQY
>TRBV5-1
ASTESGTPGQGLSS
>TRBV27
ASSEPGLAYNEQF
>TRBV5-4
ASSYSDSRLNEKLF
>TRBV4-2
ASSQARTTNYGYT
>TRBV6-5
ASSYARDRATYEQY
>TRBV27
ASSLRQGSGNSPLH
>TRBV6-4
ASRGGVVTGSRETQY
>TRBV4-3
ASSQEFGPSDTQY
>TRBV10-2
ASTGGNEQF
>TRBV19
ASRPGMNTEAF
>TRBV5-6
ASSPIRSGSSYEQY
>TRBV5-4
ASTQQTGLNTEAF
>TRBV9
ASSVVGGTPF
>TRBV10-2
ASMAGATYEQY
>TRBV18
ASSPQQGITGELF
>TRBV7-9
ASSSPPRQGSEQF
>TRBV7-9
ASSFPSRPGQGHYEQY
>TRBV27
ASSSRFNEQF
>TRBV6-1
ASSPTSGRQETQY
>TRBV19
ASCTVRGTEAF
>TRBV9
ASSVETGYGTDPYNEQF
>TRBV14
ASSPGTGDTEAF
>TRBV5-1
ASSEGAPGELF
>TRBV27
ASSPSATYNEQF
>TRBV6-5
ASSYFGGVGTQY
>TRBV21-1
ASSSGQLGRGYT
>TRBV7-9
ASSLAPSGRAGTQY
>TRBV15
ATSTLQGAREQY
>TRBV5-5
ASSLSGTGNTEAF
>TRBV20-1
SAHLTDTQY
>TRBV6-6
ASSYSDGADTQY
>TRBV10-3
AIRAGEGNTEAF
>TRBV7-9
ASSLAAGGLYEQY
>TRBV5-1
ASSPRQGNYEQY
>TRBV11-2
ASSPSTVVLDGYT
>TRBV27
ASSVTSGRGQF
>TRBV11-3
ASSLGEDTQY
>TRBV30
AWSQATSGEQY
>TRBV2
ASSGIQREYDEQF
>TRBV6-1
ASSSVTGSSGEQY
>TRBV18
ASSSGVTREQF
>TRBV10-3
AISEVTYEQY
>TRBV14
ASSPGQVFIY
>TRBV18
ASSPDRLNTEAF
>TRBV9
ASSDGTSGSVKTDTQY
>TRBV5-4
ASSLARTGEETQY
>TRBV5-6
ASSLERERTYNEQF
>TRBV6-6
ASSFRDRRYGYT
>TRBV13
ASSLGASGRGETQY